This T cell receptor (beta chain) was observed in a study of blood T cell repertoires in COVID-19. Background on the study: T cells, B-cell-depleted T cells, or PBMCs provided the cDNA or gDNA that served as material.

As handled by the study authors: The assay estimated nucleated cells by amplifying reference gene primers. Measured with immunoSEQ multiplex PCR; TCRdb has only the in-frame clones, and not every one. V and J calls plus clone size are reproduced from that table; the DNA served to infer D and trimming. Here the sample spans 300,000 to 400,000 clones, about 86% being singletons. This receptor was obtained from a man younger than 45 with active or convalescent COVID-19. Sequenced sample: peripheral blood.

DNA for the CDR3: TGTGCCAGCAGCCCGGGACTGAACTACGAGCAGTACTTC. As protein: CASSPGLNYEQYF. The chain links TRBV5-5 to TRBJ2-7; possibly TRBD2 for D (6 bases). CDR1 is SGHKS, CDR2 YYEKEE, per germline (reference sequence). This CDR3 is built from 13 residues. Trimming shortened V by 4 bases and J by 3 bases, and 11 bases separated the two germline ends. Full variable domain (rest looked up from reference TRBV5-5 and TRBJ2-7): DAGVTQSPTHLIKTRGQQVTLRCSPISGHKSVSWYQQVLGQGPQFIFQYYEKEERGRGNFPDRFSARQFPNYSSELNVNALLLGDSALYLCASSPGLNYEQYFGPGTRLTVT.